A selection of T cell receptor beta chains follows, all from one sample in a study of shared clonotypes between healthy human individuals. This table comes from immunoSEQ multiplex PCR, and its TCRdb copy is limited to in-frame clones, with some not included. The table includes around 2.5 million clones, roughly 93% detected once. The material sequenced was naive CD4+ T cells from PBMCs. The source is a man between 18 and 35 years old in good health. Some clones in this sample may be carry-over from other donors' samples. Each CDR3 is given with its conserved first and last residue. Each record gives: J gene, D gene, V gene, clone size, CDR3 DNA, CDR3 protein. D genes are given only for firm matches. Clone size appears in some rows only: once, few, many, or a class for an expanded clone.

J gene: TRBJ2-7; D gene: NA; V gene: TRBV12-2; clone size: NA; CDR3 DNA: TGTGCAAGTCGCTTAGCGGGTACATCCCGGGCGTTACATTACGAGCAGTACTTC; CDR3 protein: CASRLAGTSRALHYEQYF
J gene: TRBJ1-2; D gene: TRBD1; V gene: TRBV6-5; clone size: NA; CDR3 DNA: TGTGCCAGCAGTCGATGGGACAGGGAATTGGGTGGCTACACCTTC; CDR3 protein: CASSRWDRELGGYTF
J gene: TRBJ2-7; D gene: NA; V gene: TRBV27; clone size: NA; CDR3 DNA: TGTGCCAGCAGTCCTCGTAAAGAGCAGTACTTC; CDR3 protein: CASSPRKEQYF
J gene: TRBJ2-5; D gene: NA; V gene: TRBV6-5; clone size: once; CDR3 DNA: TGTGCCAGCAGTCCGGTCGGGGGAAGGGTAGAGACCCAGTACTTC; CDR3 protein: CASSPVGGRVETQYF
J gene: TRBJ2-2; D gene: TRBD1; V gene: TRBV18; clone size: NA; CDR3 DNA: TGTGCCAGCTCAAGACAGGGTCCCACCGGGGAGCTGTTTTTT; CDR3 protein: CASSRQGPTGELFF
J gene: TRBJ2-3; D gene: NA; V gene: TRBV29-1; clone size: NA; CDR3 DNA: TGCAGCGTTGAAGCTTGGGATACGCAGTATTTT; CDR3 protein: CSVEAWDTQYF
J gene: TRBJ2-4; D gene: TRBD1; V gene: TRBV7-2; clone size: NA; CDR3 DNA: TGTGCCAGCAGCTTAGCCCCAGGGACAGGGGGGGCCAAAAACATTCAGTACTTC; CDR3 protein: CASSLAPGTGGAKNIQYF
J gene: TRBJ1-1; D gene: NA; V gene: TRBV30; clone size: few; CDR3 DNA: TGTGCCTGGAGTCCCCAGGAGGTGACTTTCTTT; CDR3 protein: CAWSPQEVTFF
J gene: TRBJ2-1; D gene: TRBD2; V gene: TRBV28; clone size: NA; CDR3 DNA: TGTGCCAGCAGTTCTAACAGCGGGAGGGGCAACTACAATGAGCAGTTCTTC; CDR3 protein: CASSSNSGRGNYNEQFF
J gene: TRBJ2-3; D gene: NA; V gene: TRBV6-5; clone size: NA; CDR3 DNA: TGTGCCAGCAGTTCCCACGGGGGTAAAAGCACAGATACGCAGTATTTT; CDR3 protein: CASSSHGGKSTDTQYF
J gene: TRBJ2-2; D gene: NA; V gene: TRBV28; clone size: NA; CDR3 DNA: TGTGCCAGCACCCGGCCCGGGACCGGGGAGCTGTTTTTT; CDR3 protein: CASTRPGTGELFF
J gene: TRBJ2-3; D gene: TRBD1; V gene: TRBV7-9; clone size: NA; CDR3 DNA: TGTGCCAGCAGCCCCGGGACAGGGGGCGCAGATACGCAGTATTTT; CDR3 protein: CASSPGTGGADTQYF
J gene: TRBJ2-1; D gene: TRBD2; V gene: TRBV4-1; clone size: NA; CDR3 DNA: TGCGCCAGCAGGCCGACGGGGGGAAGCTCCTACAATGAGCAGTTCTTC; CDR3 protein: CASRPTGGSSYNEQFF
J gene: TRBJ2-4; D gene: TRBD2; V gene: TRBV7-2; clone size: NA; CDR3 DNA: TGTGCCAGCACCCCGACTAGCGGGAGAGGAAACATTCAGTACTTC; CDR3 protein: CASTPTSGRGNIQYF
J gene: TRBJ1-1; D gene: NA; V gene: TRBV5-1; clone size: NA; CDR3 DNA: TGCGCCAGCAGCTTGGTCCCCGCGGCAGGCACTGAAGCTTTCTTT; CDR3 protein: CASSLVPAAGTEAFF
J gene: TRBJ1-2; D gene: NA; V gene: TRBV19; clone size: NA; CDR3 DNA: TGTGCCAGTAGTATACAATCATTCTATGGCTACACCTTC; CDR3 protein: CASSIQSFYGYTF
J gene: TRBJ1-2; D gene: TRBD1; V gene: TRBV11-2; clone size: NA; CDR3 DNA: TGTGCCAGCAGTTCAGGGGGCCCCTCCCACTATGGCTACACCTTC; CDR3 protein: CASSSGGPSHYGYTF
J gene: TRBJ1-2; D gene: NA; V gene: TRBV28; clone size: NA; CDR3 DNA: TGTGCCAGCAGTGATATACAGGGAGGCTACACCTTC; CDR3 protein: CASSDIQGGYTF
J gene: TRBJ2-2; D gene: NA; V gene: TRBV28; clone size: NA; CDR3 DNA: TGTGCCAGCAGTCCGGTGGGAGACACCGGGGAGCTGTTTTTT; CDR3 protein: CASSPVGDTGELFF
J gene: TRBJ1-1; D gene: NA; V gene: TRBV14; clone size: NA; CDR3 DNA: TGTGCCAGCAGCCAAGACACGATCTGGATCACCAACACTGAAGCTTTCTTT; CDR3 protein: CASSQDTIWITNTEAFF
J gene: TRBJ1-4; D gene: NA; V gene: TRBV30; clone size: NA; CDR3 DNA: TGTGCCTGGAGTGAAGGACAGCCTAATGAAAAACTGTTTTTT; CDR3 protein: CAWSEGQPNEKLFF
J gene: TRBJ1-1; D gene: NA; V gene: TRBV19; clone size: NA; CDR3 DNA: TGTGCCAGTAGCAGCGACCTCGGTGGGGTGAACACTGAAGCTTTCTTT; CDR3 protein: CASSSDLGGVNTEAFF
J gene: TRBJ2-1; D gene: TRBD2; V gene: TRBV5-1; clone size: NA; CDR3 DNA: TGCGCCAGCAGCTCGGGACTAGCGGGATACAATGAGCAGTTCTTC; CDR3 protein: CASSSGLAGYNEQFF
J gene: TRBJ1-4; D gene: NA; V gene: TRBV25-1; clone size: NA; CDR3 DNA: TGTGCCAGCATAAGAGGGGCCGTAATTAATGAAAAACTGTTTTTT; CDR3 protein: CASIRGAVINEKLFF
J gene: TRBJ2-2; D gene: NA; V gene: TRBV18; clone size: NA; CDR3 DNA: TGTGCCAGCTCACCAAGGCAGGCGGACACCGGGGAGCTGTTTTTT; CDR3 protein: CASSPRQADTGELFF
J gene: TRBJ2-7; D gene: NA; V gene: TRBV28; clone size: NA; CDR3 DNA: TGTGCCAGCGGCCTTGGGGGCTACGAGCAGTACTTC; CDR3 protein: CASGLGGYEQYF
J gene: TRBJ1-2; D gene: NA; V gene: TRBV20-1; clone size: once; CDR3 DNA: TGCAGTGCGGCAGGACGGCCGGAAACCTTC; CDR3 protein: CSAAGRPETF
J gene: TRBJ2-7; D gene: NA; V gene: TRBV2; clone size: NA; CDR3 DNA: TGTGCCAGCAGTCCCCGTGCAGGCTACTACGAGCAGTACTTC; CDR3 protein: CASSPRAGYYEQYF
J gene: TRBJ1-1; D gene: NA; V gene: TRBV19; clone size: NA; CDR3 DNA: TGTGCCAGTAGTATCGATGCGAACACTGAAGCTTTCTTT; CDR3 protein: CASSIDANTEAFF
J gene: TRBJ1-5; D gene: TRBD1; V gene: TRBV28; clone size: NA; CDR3 DNA: TGTGCCAGCAGGTTGGGACAGGGGGCTTACCAGCCCCAGCATTTT; CDR3 protein: CASRLGQGAYQPQHF
J gene: TRBJ1-2; D gene: NA; V gene: TRBV4-1; clone size: NA; CDR3 DNA: TGCGCCAGCAGCCAGGGTTACCCCTACTATGGCTACACCTTC; CDR3 protein: CASSQGYPYYGYTF
J gene: TRBJ1-5; D gene: NA; V gene: TRBV19; clone size: NA; CDR3 DNA: TGTGCCAGCTGTGAAATGGGGCAGGGGAGTGGTAGCAATCAGCCCCAGCATTTT; CDR3 protein: CASCEMGQGSGSNQPQHF
J gene: TRBJ2-7; D gene: TRBD1; V gene: TRBV9; clone size: once; CDR3 DNA: TGTGCCAGCAGCGTCGCCGGGACAGGGGGATGGTACGAGCAGTACTTC; CDR3 protein: CASSVAGTGGWYEQYF
J gene: TRBJ1-1; D gene: TRBD1; V gene: TRBV4-2; clone size: NA; CDR3 DNA: TGTGCCAGCAGCCACAAAAAACAGGGGGGGTCTGAAGCTTTCTTT; CDR3 protein: CASSHKKQGGSEAFF
J gene: TRBJ2-7; D gene: NA; V gene: TRBV7-9; clone size: NA; CDR3 DNA: TGTGCCAGCAGCTTAGCCGGGACCTACTACGAGCAGTACTTC; CDR3 protein: CASSLAGTYYEQYF
J gene: TRBJ1-2; D gene: NA; V gene: TRBV5-1; clone size: NA; CDR3 DNA: TGCGCCAGCAGCTTTCCAGGGGCAACCTATGGCTACACCTTC; CDR3 protein: CASSFPGATYGYTF
J gene: TRBJ1-2; D gene: NA; V gene: TRBV2; clone size: NA; CDR3 DNA: TGTGCCAGCGCCCAAAAACAGGTCGGAATTGGTGGCTACACCTTC; CDR3 protein: CASAQKQVGIGGYTF
J gene: TRBJ2-1; D gene: NA; V gene: TRBV5-1; clone size: NA; CDR3 DNA: TGCGCCAGCAGCTTTGGAAGCGAATATTACAATGAGCAGTTCTTC; CDR3 protein: CASSFGSEYYNEQFF
J gene: TRBJ1-2; D gene: TRBD1; V gene: TRBV6-6; clone size: NA; CDR3 DNA: TGTGCCAGCAGTTACTCGGAGGGGGCAGATGGCTACACCTTC; CDR3 protein: CASSYSEGADGYTF
J gene: TRBJ1-2; D gene: NA; V gene: TRBV19; clone size: NA; CDR3 DNA: TGTGCCAGTAGTCTGAGGGTTGACTATGGCTACACCTTC; CDR3 protein: CASSLRVDYGYTF
J gene: TRBJ2-1; D gene: TRBD2; V gene: TRBV19; clone size: NA; CDR3 DNA: TGTGCCAGTTGTGCCCTAGCGGGAGGGACCTACAATGAGCAGTTCTTC; CDR3 protein: CASCALAGGTYNEQFF
J gene: TRBJ2-1; D gene: NA; V gene: TRBV15; clone size: NA; CDR3 DNA: TGTGCCACCAGCAGACGTGCAGGGGTTTTCTCCAATGAGCAGTTCTTC; CDR3 protein: CATSRRAGVFSNEQFF
J gene: TRBJ1-1; D gene: NA; V gene: TRBV7-2; clone size: once; CDR3 DNA: TGTGCCAGCAGCTATAGACCCTTGGGCACTGAAGCTTTCTTT; CDR3 protein: CASSYRPLGTEAFF
J gene: TRBJ2-1; D gene: NA; V gene: TRBV6-1; clone size: NA; CDR3 DNA: TGTGCCAGCAGCAGCAATCCGACTCCTTACAATGAGCAGTTCTTC; CDR3 protein: CASSSNPTPYNEQFF
J gene: TRBJ2-7; D gene: NA; V gene: TRBV6-5; clone size: NA; CDR3 DNA: TGTGCCAGCAGTGCCCGCAGCGGGTACTACGAGCAGTACTTC; CDR3 protein: CASSARSGYYEQYF
J gene: TRBJ1-2; D gene: NA; V gene: TRBV28; clone size: NA; CDR3 DNA: TGTGCCAGCGGATCCTGGGTCGTGTCGGACTATGGCTACACCTTC; CDR3 protein: CASGSWVVSDYGYTF
J gene: TRBJ1-5; D gene: NA; V gene: TRBV5-5; clone size: NA; CDR3 DNA: TGTGCCAGCAGCTTGGTGCAGGGCGGGTATCAGCCCCAGCATTTT; CDR3 protein: CASSLVQGGYQPQHF
J gene: TRBJ2-3; D gene: NA; V gene: TRBV4-1; clone size: NA; CDR3 DNA: TGCGCCAGCAGCCAAGTAGGGACCAGCACAGATACGCAGTATTTT; CDR3 protein: CASSQVGTSTDTQYF
J gene: TRBJ1-2; D gene: NA; V gene: TRBV5-6; clone size: NA; CDR3 DNA: TGTGCCAGCAGCTTGGGCCGCAACTATGGCTACACCTTC; CDR3 protein: CASSLGRNYGYTF
J gene: TRBJ2-7; D gene: TRBD2; V gene: TRBV30; clone size: NA; CDR3 DNA: TGTGCCTGGACCCCGGGGGGGGGCGAGCAGTACTTC; CDR3 protein: CAWTPGGGEQYF
J gene: TRBJ2-7; D gene: NA; V gene: TRBV30; clone size: NA; CDR3 DNA: TGTGCCTGGACAGTGTTGAACTCCTACGAGCAGTACTTC; CDR3 protein: CAWTVLNSYEQYF
J gene: TRBJ2-3; D gene: TRBD2; V gene: TRBV7-2; clone size: NA; CDR3 DNA: TGTGCCAGCCGGGACGGTCGGGGGGCAGATACGCAGTATTTT; CDR3 protein: CASRDGRGADTQYF
J gene: TRBJ2-3; D gene: TRBD1; V gene: TRBV11-3; clone size: NA; CDR3 DNA: TGTGCCAGCAGCTTAGGTGACAGGGGGCGCACAGATACGCAGTATTTT; CDR3 protein: CASSLGDRGRTDTQYF
J gene: TRBJ2-2; D gene: TRBD2; V gene: TRBV18; clone size: NA; CDR3 DNA: TGTGCCAGCTCTCCGGGGGGCACCGGGGAGCTGTTTTTT; CDR3 protein: CASSPGGTGELFF
J gene: TRBJ2-3; D gene: NA; V gene: TRBV5-1; clone size: NA; CDR3 DNA: TGCGCCAGCAGCTTTACAGGGCCTCCGCAGTATTTT; CDR3 protein: CASSFTGPPQYF
J gene: TRBJ2-1; D gene: TRBD2; V gene: TRBV5-1; clone size: once; CDR3 DNA: TGCGCCAGCAGCTTGGCTACGTCTAGCGGGAGGACTGAGCAGTTCTTC; CDR3 protein: CASSLATSSGRTEQFF
J gene: TRBJ1-3; D gene: TRBD1; V gene: TRBV27; clone size: NA; CDR3 DNA: TGTGCCAGCAGTCCACGGACAGGAGGAAACACCATATATTTT; CDR3 protein: CASSPRTGGNTIYF
J gene: TRBJ2-3; D gene: TRBD2; V gene: TRBV6-5; clone size: NA; CDR3 DNA: TGTGCCAGCCGGAATCTAGCGGGAGGAGATACGCAGTATTTT; CDR3 protein: CASRNLAGGDTQYF
J gene: TRBJ1-1; D gene: TRBD1; V gene: TRBV18; clone size: NA; CDR3 DNA: TGTGCCAGCTCTGACCAGGGGGGAACAACTGAAGCTTTCTTT; CDR3 protein: CASSDQGGTTEAFF
J gene: TRBJ1-1; D gene: NA; V gene: TRBV10-3; clone size: NA; CDR3 DNA: TGTGCCATCAGTGAGTCGAGTCTGGGTTTTGGAGGGACTGAAGCTTTCTTT; CDR3 protein: CAISESSLGFGGTEAFF